This T cell receptor (beta chain) originates from a study of cytomegalovirus exposure and HLA in healthy donors. The ends lost 6 bases at V and 9 bases at J; junction bases unmatched: 12. The CDR3 is 14 amino acids. The germline gives CDR1 SGHTS, CDR2 YDEGEE. About this clone itself: Its antigen is as yet unknown.

The study's findings and limits: The study labeled 150 to 200 TCR beta chains cytomegalovirus-associated. Reports showed the classifier diagnosing cytomegalovirus status with high specificity and sensitivity.

Separation from the approximately 720-subject first cohort characterized the roughly 110-subject validation cohort, to which the donors belonged. The assay was immunoSEQ multiplex PCR, and TCRdb's table has in-frame clones only and misses some. Of some 56,000 clones listed, roughly 93% were seen once; the top ten hold under 2%. The chain employs TRBV5-8 and TRBJ2-1; 7 bases are shared with TRBD2. The TCR comes from a woman aged 18-29 years in good health and CMV-seropositive. The sequenced sample was PBMCs. The CDR3 sequence is CASIPWEGTSEQFF. In nucleotides, the CDR3 is TGTGCCAGCATCCCATGGGAGGGGACCTCTGAGCAGTTCTTC.